The entry that follows covers one TCR beta chain sequence. Its antigen specificity is not known. Base qualities were left out, and no much larger clone turns up one base away. TCRbeta CDR3 regions were amplified from genomic DNA by means of the immunoSEQ Assay, a bias-controlled multiplex PCR. For the original study's pipeline: Within the assay, amplification of reference gene primers was used to estimate how many nucleated cells each sample contained. Sequence reads were collapsed and filtered to measure the absolute abundance of every unique TCRbeta CDR3 rearrangement. Productive Simpson clonality was computed per sample as the square root of Simpson's diversity index over productive rearrangements. Not all clones reach the TCRdb copy of this immuneACCESS table, which keeps in-frame sequences only. Checked studies attribute under half of the gap to unresolved V genes and leave the rest unexplained. The V and J calls and clone size were taken over from that table, and D and trimming were inferred from the DNA. For this sample there are around 100,000 clones; approximately 80% appear just once. The biggest ten clones account for around 4.8% of the sample.

This sample was taken from a study of blood T cell repertoires in COVID-19 (dated by TCRdb to the early 2020s). Notes on the research overall: The collaborator samples originated in the United States, Italy and Spain and spanned the acute and convalescent phases of COVID-19. The prospective study material was composed of cDNA or gDNA derived from T cells, B-cell-depleted T cells, or PBMCs. Subjects who had been exposed to COVID-19, were actively infected with it, or had recovered from it provided the deeply sampled blood TCRbeta repertoires that made up the dataset. A freely available public database, intended as a resource for researchers studying the immune response to SARS-CoV-2, is where the repertoires were released. The samples were drawn from two sources: the first 160 participants of the ongoing ImmuneRACE study, and approximately 1,300 subjects contributed by 6 global collaborators. Nearly every sample came with metadata listing a de-identified subject ID, COVID-19 status, age in years and sex. Where HLA class I and class II types were available, the types were taken from metadata supplied by the sample provider, not from assay-based typing.

General study outcomes and caveats: The quantity of clinical and demographic metadata differed by source and by participant and was supplied without curation.

The V and J ends are trimmed by 5 bases and 3 bases, leaving 10 bases between them. The germline V gene encodes CDR1 ENHRY and CDR2 SYGVKD. Including the terminal cysteine and phenylalanine, the CDR3 comprises 13 residues. Only the CDR3 portion is preserved as DNA: 39 bases, with reading frame beginning at the first base. Collaborating institutions collected whole blood in K2EDTA tubes following their own protocols. For TCRbeta analysis, collaborator samples were shipped as frozen whole blood, as isolated PBMCs, or as DNA extracted from either sample type. The TCR originated in a man in his 60s with acute or convalescent COVID-19. The receptor chain draws on TRBV10-3 and TRBJ1-1; the D gene is not confidently resolved. Sequenced input: peripheral blood. The CDR3 region reads CAISLRVDTEAFF. The nucleotides read TGTGCCATCAGTCTTCGCGTGGACACTGAAGCTTTCTTT.